This T cell receptor (beta chain) was sequenced in a study of control samples from healthy donors and cancer patients. Trimming cost V 0 bases and J 6 bases, with 10 bases left between them. The germline CDR1 and CDR2 sequences are SGHRS and YFSETQ. The CDR3 has 14 residues. This clone was recorded only once. Measured with immunoSEQ multiplex PCR; TCRdb has only the in-frame clones, and not every one. The sample yields approximately 160,000 clones, 85% to 95% seen once. V usage is TRBV5-1 and J usage is TRBJ2-1, with D unresolved. Sequenced material: blood. This TCR was sampled from a woman between 18 and 29 years old in good health. The CDR3 DNA is TGCGCCAGCAGCTTGGGGCGCCGGTCCAATGAGCAGTTCTTC. Protein product: CASSLGRRSNEQFF. The whole variable domain, filled in from reference TRBV5-1 and TRBJ2-1, reads KAGVTQTPRYLIKTRGQQVTLSCSPISGHRSVSWYQQTPGQGLQFLFEYFSETQRNKGNFPGRFSGRQFSNSRSEMNVSTLELGDSALYLCASSLGRRSNEQFFGPGTRLTVL.